Shown below are 32 T cell receptor beta chains from a single sample sequenced in a study of blood T cells in healthy people across ages. Sample-barcoded 5' priming and a J-beta primer mix drove a second PCR of 7 to 11 cycles. MiXCR, run by TCRdb on the 5' RACE reads, gives a single entry per CDR3 protein. The sample includes more than 550,000 distinct CDR3 sequences, approximately 21% of them seen just once. Input material: blood. The receptors derive from a man in his 70s in good health.

The chain recombines TRBV20-1 with TRBJ1-2; TRBD1 agrees at 7 bases. The V segment lost 1 base and the J segment 6 bases; nucleotides outside the gene matches: 8. The germline V gene has CDR1 DFQATT and CDR2 SNEGSKA (reference sequence). The CDR3 sequence is 14 residues long. The CDR3 DNA reads as TGCAGTGCTAGAGCGGGACAGAACAAGGATGGCTACACCTTC. It specifies CSARAGQNKDGYTF.

With regard to this clonotype: The junction departs from germline at one end; a sequencing error may be responsible. This chain uses TRBV5-1 with TRBJ2-3; 9 nucleotides match TRBD2. The CDR3 totals 16 residues. Germline values: CDR1 SGHRS, CDR2 YFSETQ. The CDR3 region has the DNA TGTGCCAGCAGCTTAGGTCTAGCGGGGTACACAGATACGCAGTATTTT. Translation: CASSLGLAGYTDTQYF.

This chain links TRBV28 with TRBJ2-1; D gene unclear. The assigned J gene may be wrong: the sequence end matches TRBJ2-7 better. The CDR3 runs to 15 residues. The germline V gene encodes CDR1 MDHEN and CDR2 SYDVKM. The CDR3 spells CASSPHSDNRYEQYF. CDR3 DNA: TGTGCCAGCAGTCCTCATTCTGACAACCGCTACGAGCAGTACTTC.

This clonotype was counted a few times. The rearrangement uses TRBV6-2 or TRBV6-3 and TRBJ2-5; D is ambiguous. The length of the CDR3 is 13 residues. V was trimmed by 4 bases and J by 5 bases, leaving 11 bases between them. CDR1 and CDR2 (germline): MNHEY, SVGEGT. CDR3 nucleotide sequence: TGTGCCAGCAGTTCTCTCGGTGGGGAGACCCAGTACTTC. This encodes CASSSLGGETQYF.

This clonotype was detected only a few times. The chain has TRBV6-1 and TRBJ1-6; 9 nucleotides agree with TRBD1. CDR1 and CDR2 from the germline V gene are MNHNS and SASEGT. CDR3 length: 14 residues. Losses at the gene ends were 9 bases for V and 7 bases for J; bases not matched to a gene: 7. This chain's CDR3 is CASMNDRGNSPLHF. The CDR3, as DNA: TGTGCCAGTATGAATGACAGGGGGAATTCACCCCTCCACTTT.

The table lists this clonotype with a few counts. The V gene is TRBV3-1, the J gene TRBJ2-7, with D unclear. Germline V gene data show CDR1 as LGHDT and CDR2 as YNNKEL (reference sequence). The CDR3 is made up of 14 amino acids. Trimming stripped 0 bases from V and 5 bases from J, with 11 bases between. CDR3 residues: CASSQEPLIDEQYF. The CDR3 DNA reads TGTGCCAGCAGCCAAGAACCCCTCATCGACGAGCAGTACTTC.

This clonotype was detected a few times. The chain links TRBV12-3 or TRBV12-4 to TRBJ1-2; D remains unclear. The ends were cut back, 4 bases at V and 2 bases at J, with 17 bases in the middle. This CDR3 is 16 amino acids long. As DNA, the CDR3 is TGTGCCAGCAGTTCCACACCCGTGGGGAGGAACTATGGCTACACCTTC. Residues: CASSSTPVGRNYGYTF.

In this sample, this clonotype turned up a few times. This rearrangement joins TRBV6-6 to TRBJ2-1; 7 nucleotides match TRBD2. The DNA end favors TRBJ2-7, so the J call may be wrong. Germline V gene lookup returns CDR1 MNHNY and CDR2 SVGAGI (reference sequence). CDR3 length: 15 residues. CDR3 amino acids: CASSYEGGVSYEQYV. DNA for the CDR3: TGTGCCAGCAGTTACGAGGGAGGGGTATCCTACGAGCAGTACGTC.

This clonotype was seen repeatedly, ten times or more. The chain is built from TRBV28 and TRBJ2-4; no definite D call. Germline V lookup: CDR1 MDHEN, CDR2 SYDVKM. The CDR3 sequence is 16 residues long. The V end was cut by 4 bases, the J end by 4 bases, with 17 bases between. CDR3 sequence reads: CASSSEFKGRKNIQYF. In DNA form, the CDR3 reads TGTGCCAGCAGTTCGGAGTTTAAGGGCAGAAAAAACATTCAGTACTTC.

The chain links TRBV12-3 or TRBV12-4 to TRBJ1-2; D is undetermined. The CDR3 has 12 amino acids. V lost 5 bases, J lost 4 bases, and 8 bases lay in between. The CDR3 sequence is CASSTTPYGYTF. The CDR3 DNA reads TGTGCCAGCAGTACGACACCCTATGGCTACACCTTC.

The chain couples TRBV5-6 to TRBJ2-4; a weak D match, TRBD1 (6 bases). There are 16 residues in the CDR3. Trimming shortened V by 4 bases and J by 0 bases, and 14 bases separated the two germline ends. From germline, CDR1 is SGHDT and CDR2 YYEEEE. The CDR3 coding sequence is TGTGCCAGCAGCCTGGACAGCCTACTAGCCAAAAACATTCAGTACTTC. Its translation: CASSLDSLLAKNIQYF.

This clonotype was found a few times. This sequence joins TRBV7-8 and TRBJ2-7, with 9 bases that match TRBD2. Trimming cost V 3 bases and J 3 bases; bases outside gene matches: 3. CDR1 is SGHVS and CDR2 is FQNEAQ in the germline V gene. The CDR3 sequence is 14 residues long. Written as DNA, the CDR3 is TGTGCCAGCAGCTTCGAGCGGGAGGACTACGAGCAGTACGTC. As protein: CASSFEREDYEQYV.

This clonotype appeared a few times. The chain links TRBV7-9 to TRBJ2-7; 8 bases are a match to TRBD1. The CDR3 length is 16 residues. Germline CDR1 is SEHNR and CDR2 is FQNEAQ (reference sequence). Trimming cost V 5 bases and J 4 bases; bases outside gene matches: 13. CDR3 in DNA: TGTGCCAGCAGCCCGCGCAACAGGGGGATGTTATACGAGCAGTACTTC. Amino acids: CASSPRNRGMLYEQYF.

The sample holds a few counts of this clonotype. The chain has TRBV20-1 and TRBJ2-5; D possibly corresponds to TRBD2 (5 bases). The CDR3 runs 13 residues. Trimming stripped 5 bases from V and 3 bases from J, with 13 bases between. Germline CDR1 is DFQATT and CDR2 is SNEGSKA (reference sequence). The CDR3 DNA follows: TGCAGTGCTCTAAAAGAGGGCGAAGAGACCCAGTACTTC. The encoded protein is CSALKEGEETQYF.

In its sample, this clonotype was seen a few times. The gene calls are TRBV29-1 and TRBJ2-3; TRBD1 might be the D (6 bases). The V end was cut by 5 bases, the J end by 1 base, with 13 bases between. The CDR3 consists of 14 residues. Germline-derived CDR1 and CDR2 are SQVTM and ANQGSEA. The CDR3 here is CSVLDRLGTDTQYF. CDR3 nucleotides: TGCAGCGTTTTGGACAGACTCGGCACAGATACGCAGTATTTT.

This clonotype appeared a few times. The rearrangement joins TRBV6-6 to TRBJ1-4; 8 nucleotides line up with TRBD1. V shed 5 bases and J 8 bases; nucleotides not matched to a gene: 7. The germline V gene encodes CDR1 MNHNY and CDR2 SVGAGI (reference sequence). The CDR3 has 14 amino acids. CDR3 nucleotide sequence: TGTGCCAGCAGTGCACGGACAGGGAGGGAAAAACTGTTTTTT. Protein: CASSARTGREKLFF.

This chain's CDR3 is CASSASLRDRATNEQFF. CDR3 sequence (DNA): TGTGCCAGCAGCGCCAGTCTCCGGGACAGGGCGACAAATGAGCAGTTCTTC. The chain carries TRBV9 and TRBJ2-1; 9 nucleotides line up with TRBD1. Germline assignment: CDR1 SGDLS and CDR2 YYNGEE. The CDR3 sequence is 17 residues long. V dropped 3 bases and J dropped 7; count of bases not matched to a gene: 14.

V gene TRBV29-1 combines with J gene TRBJ2-5; possibly TRBD1 for D (6 bases). The J call may be in error: the DNA end matches TRBJ2-1 better. The CDR3 length is 14 residues. Germline CDR1 is SQVTM and CDR2 is ANQGSEA. The CDR3 loop reads CSVEDEQGSDEQFF. The CDR3 DNA reads as TGCAGCGTTGAAGATGAACAGGGAAGTGATGAGCAGTTCTTC.

This chain joins TRBV5-5 and TRBJ1-4, with D maybe TRBD1 (5 bases). This CDR3 comprises 14 residues. Trimming removed 4 bases from V and 7 bases from J, with 14 bases in between. Germline loops: CDR1 SGHKS, CDR2 YYEKEE (reference sequence). CDR3 sequence (DNA): TGTGCCAGCAGCCGGGGGTGGATGGGTGAAAAACTGTTTTTT. Protein sequence: CASSRGWMGEKLFF.

About this clonotype: A read error is likely, as this CDR3 ends without the conserved phenylalanine or tryptophan. The chain uses TRBV12-5 and TRBJ2-5; 8 positions match TRBD1. TRBJ2-7 matches the DNA end more closely, so the J call is doubtful. CDR3 length: 14 residues. CDR1 and CDR2 from the germline V gene are LGHNT and FRNRAP. CDR3 DNA sequence: TGTGCTAGTGCCTCGGACAGGGAAACGTACGAGCAGTACTCC. It translates to CASASDRETYEQYS.

The chain combines TRBV5-5 with TRBJ1-4; D unclear. Trimming removed 0 bases from V and 3 bases from J, with 6 bases in between. This CDR3 has 14 amino acids. Germline CDR1 and CDR2: SGHKS and YYEKEE (reference sequence). The CDR3 protein is CASSLDSANEKLFF. The CDR3 DNA follows: TGTGCCAGCAGCTTGGACTCAGCTAATGAAAAACTGTTTTTT.

This clonotype appeared a few times. The rearrangement uses TRBV28 and TRBJ2-2; D might be TRBD1 (6 bases). Looked up from germline, CDR1 is MDHEN and CDR2 is SYDVKM. This CDR3 is 16 amino acids long. V lost 8 bases to trimming and J lost 1 base, with 17 bases between them. In DNA, the CDR3 is TGTGCCAGCGAATTTACTGTAGGGGGGAACACCGGGGAGCTGTTTTTT. Translated, it gives CASEFTVGGNTGELFF.

Here the CDR3 reads CASRTVRGYEQYV. Here the CDR3 DNA reads TGCGCCAGCAGAACCGTACGAGGTTACGAGCAGTACGTC. The chain couples TRBV5-1 to TRBJ2-7; D remains unclear. V was shortened by 5 bases and J by 4 bases, with 13 bases between the two germline ends. The germline V gene has CDR1 SGHRS and CDR2 YFSETQ. The CDR3 contains 13 residues.

The genes are TRBV11-2 and TRBJ2-4; D remains ambiguous. CDR1 SGHAT and CDR2 FQNNGV come from the germline V gene. The CDR3 is made up of 14 amino acids. V was clipped by 4 bases and J by 6 bases, with 13 bases between them. The CDR3 reads CASSSLRKINIQYF. CDR3 nucleotides: TGTGCCAGCAGCTCCCTCCGGAAGATAAACATTCAGTACTTC.

Only one count was recorded for this clonotype. The V and J genes are TRBV27 and TRBJ2-2; D gene unclear. The CDR3 covers 14 residues. Germline V lookup: CDR1 MNHEY, CDR2 SMNVEV (reference sequence). V lost 6 bases to trimming and J lost 6 bases, with 14 bases between them. The CDR3 sequence is CASSLGSNAGELFF. CDR3 coding DNA: TGTGCCAGCAGCCTCGGATCAAATGCCGGGGAGCTGTTTTTT.

This clonotype was detected a few times. The J gene is TRBJ1-4, the V gene TRBV5-1; 7 bases are a match to TRBD1. With V trimmed by 0 bases and J by 2 bases, 4 bases remained unmatched. The CDR3 is 16 residues long. Germline CDR1 SGHRS, CDR2 YFSETQ. The CDR3 loop is CASSLAPTGTNEKLFF. Written as DNA, the CDR3 is TGCGCCAGCAGCTTGGCCCCGACAGGGACTAATGAAAAACTGTTTTTT.

This clonotype has a handful of counts. The rearrangement uses TRBV9 and TRBJ2-1; 13 positions match TRBD2. The CDR3 length is 18 residues. J was trimmed by 5 bases and V by 0 bases; bases with no gene match: 8. Germline V gives CDR1 SGDLS, CDR2 YYNGEE. The chain's CDR3 is CASSVAPQGLAGNNEQFF. The CDR3 nucleotides are TGTGCCAGCAGCGTAGCTCCTCAGGGACTAGCGGGGAACAATGAGCAGTTCTTC.

The V call is TRBV4-1, the J call TRBJ2-3, with D tentatively TRBD1 (6 bases). Germline V gene lookup returns CDR1 MGHRA and CDR2 YSYEKL. The CDR3 is 17 residues long. With 3 bases removed from V and 1 base from J, the gap between germline ends came to 17 bases. The CDR3 sequence is CASSQEALQGGTDTQYF. The CDR3 DNA is TGCGCCAGCAGCCAGGAGGCCTTACAGGGTGGCACAGATACGCAGTATTTT.

The chain uses TRBV12-3 or TRBV12-4 and TRBJ2-5; 7 bases agree with TRBD2. CDR3 size: 14 residues. The V and J ends lost 8 bases and 6 bases, in that order; junction bases with no gene match: 12. Written as DNA, the CDR3 is TGTGCCAGCGCTCCCGTCGGCGGGAGAAAGACCCAGTACTTC. It codes for CASAPVGGRKTQYF.

This clonotype has a handful of counts. This chain connects TRBV20-1 to TRBJ1-1; D ambiguous. The germline V gene encodes CDR1 DFQATT and CDR2 SNEGSKA (reference sequence). Trimming cost V 0 bases and J 11 bases, with 16 bases left between them. The CDR3 totals 13 residues. The CDR3 region is CSARDKTVGYAFF. The DNA of the CDR3 is TGCAGTGCTAGAGATAAGACGGTCGGGTATGCTTTCTTT.

A word on this clonotype: This sequence may be a read error, since a much larger clone differs from it by one base. The J gene is TRBJ1-1, the V gene TRBV25-1; the D gene is possibly TRBD1 (5 bases). Germline V gene lookup returns CDR1 MGHDK and CDR2 SYGVNS. The CDR3 extends over 13 amino acids. Trimming removed 8 bases at V and 6 bases at J, with 16 bases between. CDR3 nucleotide sequence: TGTGCCAGCTCCCGGGGGGGGGACGCTGAAGCTTTCTTT. It codes for CASSRGGDAEAFF.

This clonotype was found a few times. The gene calls are TRBV12-3 or TRBV12-4 and TRBJ1-1; maybe TRBD1 (6 bases). The CDR3 contains 14 residues. Deletions cut 8 bases from V and 8 bases from J, with 21 bases between. This CDR3 reads CASCLLGPGAEAFF. The CDR3 DNA follows: TGTGCCAGCTGCCTGCTGGGCCCGGGGGCCGAAGCTTTCTTT.